This entry describes one T cell receptor (beta chain). With 60 Vbeta and 13 Jbeta primers, the PCR was carried out. TCRdb keeps only in-frame clones here, not all; method: immunoSEQ multiplex PCR. The data contain roughly 250,000 clones, about 80% of them singletons. This sample was taken from a study of cytomegalovirus exposure and HLA in healthy donors. Trimming cost V 2 bases and J 7 bases, with 6 bases left between them. The CDR3 covers 11 residues. Germline CDR1 is MNHEY and CDR2 is SVGAGI. The genes are TRBV6-5 and TRBJ2-7, with D uncertain. The specimen was PBMCs. This TCR came from a girl aged 2 to 9 in good health and CMV-seronegative. The CDR3 loop is CASSYGREQYF. The CDR3 DNA sequence: TGTGCCAGCAGTTACGGGCGAGAGCAGTACTTC.